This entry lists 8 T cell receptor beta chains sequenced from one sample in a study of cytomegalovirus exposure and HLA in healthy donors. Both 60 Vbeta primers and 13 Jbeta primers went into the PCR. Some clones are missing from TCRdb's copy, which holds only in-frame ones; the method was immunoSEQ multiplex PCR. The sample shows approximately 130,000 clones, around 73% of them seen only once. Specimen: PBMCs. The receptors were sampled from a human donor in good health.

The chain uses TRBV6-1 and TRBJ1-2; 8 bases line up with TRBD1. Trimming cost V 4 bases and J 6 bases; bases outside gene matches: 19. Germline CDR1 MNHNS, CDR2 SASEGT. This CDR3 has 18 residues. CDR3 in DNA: TGTGCCAGCAGTGCCGAACAGGGGGTCCCCTCGCGACCTAATGGCTACACCTTC. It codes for CASSAEQGVPSRPNGYTF.

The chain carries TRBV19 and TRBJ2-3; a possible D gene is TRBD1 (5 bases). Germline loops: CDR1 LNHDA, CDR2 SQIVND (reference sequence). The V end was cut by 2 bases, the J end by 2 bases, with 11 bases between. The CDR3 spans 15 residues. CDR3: CASSISQGPTDTQYF. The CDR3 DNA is TGTGCCAGTAGTATATCGCAGGGTCCCACAGATACGCAGTATTTT.

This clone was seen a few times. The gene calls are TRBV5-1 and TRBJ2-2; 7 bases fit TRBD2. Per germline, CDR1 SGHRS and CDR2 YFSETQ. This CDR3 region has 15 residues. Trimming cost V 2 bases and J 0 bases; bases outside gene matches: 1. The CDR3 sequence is CASSFGGSNTGELFF. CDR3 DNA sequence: TGCGCCAGCAGCTTCGGGGGGTCGAACACCGGGGAGCTGTTTTTT.

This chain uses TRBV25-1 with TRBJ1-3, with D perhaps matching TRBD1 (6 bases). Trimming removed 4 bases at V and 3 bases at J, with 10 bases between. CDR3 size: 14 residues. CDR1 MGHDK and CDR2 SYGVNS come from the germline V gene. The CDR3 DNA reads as TGTGCCAGCAGTGCGGGGGGCATTGGAAACACCATATATTTT. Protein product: CASSAGGIGNTIYF.

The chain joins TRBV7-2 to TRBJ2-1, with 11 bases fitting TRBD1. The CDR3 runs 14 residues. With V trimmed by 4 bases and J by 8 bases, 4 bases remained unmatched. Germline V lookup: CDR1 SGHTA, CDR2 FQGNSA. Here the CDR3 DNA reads TGTGCCAGCAGCTCCGGACAGGGGGCATATGAGCAGTTCTTC. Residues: CASSSGQGAYEQFF.

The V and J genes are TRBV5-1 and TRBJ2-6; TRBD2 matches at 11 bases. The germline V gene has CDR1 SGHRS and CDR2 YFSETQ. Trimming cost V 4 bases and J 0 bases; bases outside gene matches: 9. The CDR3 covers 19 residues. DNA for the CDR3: TGCGCCAGCAGCCATAGGACTAGCGGGCCTGTCTCTGGGGCCAACGTCCTGACTTTC. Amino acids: CASSHRTSGPVSGANVLTF.

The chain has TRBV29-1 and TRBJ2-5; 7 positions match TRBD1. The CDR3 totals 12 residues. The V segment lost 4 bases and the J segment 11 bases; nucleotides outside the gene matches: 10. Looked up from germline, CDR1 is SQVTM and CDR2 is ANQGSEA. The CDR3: CSVGETGVEQYF. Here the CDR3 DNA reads TGCAGCGTTGGAGAAACAGGGGTGGAACAGTACTTC.

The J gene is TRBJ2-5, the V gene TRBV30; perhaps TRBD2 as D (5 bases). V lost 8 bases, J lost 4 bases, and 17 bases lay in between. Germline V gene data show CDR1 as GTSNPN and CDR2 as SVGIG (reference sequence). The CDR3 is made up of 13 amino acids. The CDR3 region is CAGTRSAGETQYF. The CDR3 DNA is TGTGCCGGAACCCGGTCGGCGGGAGAGACCCAGTACTTC.